The rows below give T cell receptor beta chains drawn from one sample of a study of cytomegalovirus exposure and HLA in healthy donors. Produced via immunoSEQ multiplex PCR; TCRdb's table is partial and in-frame only. The data contain 120,000 or so clones, over 8.5% of them singletons. The sample taken for sequencing was PBMCs. The receptors shown here come from a woman aged 40 to 49 in good health and CMV-seropositive. Both conserved end residues are part of each CDR3. Each record gives: CDR3 protein, CDR3 DNA, J gene, D gene, clone size, V gene. The D gene is left open where the match is weak. Size values are once, few and many counts, or a class for expanded clones, and some rows have none.

CAWMGAGSHEQYF TGTGCCTGGATGGGGGCAGGGAGCCACGAGCAGTACTTC TRBJ2-7 . few TRBV30
CASTNRGGRLSTDTQYF TGTGCCAGCACCAACCGGGGGGGACGTCTCAGCACAGATACGCAGTATTTT TRBJ2-3 TRBD2 . TRBV9
CASSQAGLAFGDEQFF TGCGCCAGCAGCCAAGCTGGACTAGCGTTCGGGGATGAGCAGTTCTTC TRBJ2-1 TRBD2 few TRBV4-1
CASSGNRGPRSYEQYF TGTGCCAGCAGTGGAAACAGGGGACCACGCTCCTACGAGCAGTACTTC TRBJ2-7 TRBD1 . TRBV28
CASSSSLYEQYF TGTGCCAGCAGTTCCTCTCTCTACGAGCAGTACTTC TRBJ2-7 . . TRBV27
CASSLGNQGGNTIYF TGTGCCAGCAGCTTGGGCAATCAGGGGGGAAACACCATATATTTT TRBJ1-3 . . TRBV13
CASSSQGMSYEQYF TGTGCCAGCAGTTCACAGGGTATGAGCTACGAGCAGTACTTC TRBJ2-7 . . TRBV2
CASSLSSGAQSTEAFF TGTGCCAGCAGCTTATCATCAGGGGCCCAGAGCACTGAAGCTTTCTTT TRBJ1-1 . . TRBV11-2
CASSPSTGTNTEAFF TGTGCCAGCTCACCCTCGACAGGGACGAACACTGAAGCTTTCTTT TRBJ1-1 TRBD1 . TRBV18
CASSTTSPYNEQFF TGTGCCAGCAGCACGACTAGCCCCTACAATGAGCAGTTCTTC TRBJ2-1 TRBD2 . TRBV14
CASSFESHEQYF TGCGCCAGCAGCTTTGAGTCCCACGAGCAGTACTTC TRBJ2-7 . . TRBV5-1
CASSSPGGASGNTIYF TGTGCCAGCAGTTCCCCGGGGGGCGCCTCTGGAAACACCATATATTTT TRBJ1-3 . few TRBV28
CASSSGQGVGNTEAFF TGTGCCAGCAGTTCCGGACAGGGGGTCGGAAACACTGAAGCTTTCTTT TRBJ1-1 TRBD1 many TRBV6-5
CSVSGKNGDTQYF TGCAGCGTTTCAGGGAAGAACGGAGATACGCAGTATTTT TRBJ2-3 . many TRBV29-1
CASSFRGTSGGYEQYF TGTGCCAGCAGTTTTAGGGGGACTAGCGGGGGGTACGAGCAGTACTTC TRBJ2-7 TRBD2 few TRBV27
CASSTRGGRSTDTQYF TGTGCCAGTAGTACTCGGGGGGGACGAAGCACAGATACGCAGTATTTT TRBJ2-3 TRBD2 . TRBV19
CSVEQRGTDSGNQPQHF TGCAGCGTTGAACAAAGAGGGACGGACAGCGGTAATCAGCCCCAGCATTTT TRBJ1-5 . . TRBV29-1
CASSLEAGRRNQPQHF TGTGCCAGCAGCTTAGAAGCGGGGCGGAGGAATCAGCCCCAGCATTTT TRBJ1-5 . few TRBV7-2
CASSPLGGHTYNEQFF TGTGCCAGCAGCCCCTTGGGGGGTCACACCTACAATGAGCAGTTCTTC TRBJ2-1 . few TRBV9
CASSLTSDTDTQYF TGTGCCAGCAGCTTAACTAGCGACACAGATACGCAGTATTTT TRBJ2-3 TRBD2 . TRBV7-9
CASSLVQGLVTGELFF TGTGCCAGCAGCTTGGTACAGGGGCTAGTCACCGGGGAGCTGTTTTTT TRBJ2-2 TRBD1 . TRBV5-6
CASSGQANTEAFF TGTGCCAGCAGTGGACAGGCGAACACTGAAGCTTTCTTT TRBJ1-1 . . TRBV2
CASSSSGVSDTQYF TGTGCCAGCAGTTCGTCAGGCGTTTCAGATACGCAGTATTTT TRBJ2-3 . . TRBV28
CASSLDRSRGETQYF TGTGCCAGCAGCTTGGACAGGTCCCGGGGGGAGACCCAGTACTTC TRBJ2-5 . . TRBV7-7
CASSLVASGGLNNEQFF TGCGCCAGCAGCTTGGTGGCTAGCGGGGGCTTGAACAATGAGCAGTTCTTC TRBJ2-1 TRBD2 . TRBV5-1
CAWSVPPRAGGMGNQPQHF TGTGCCTGGAGTGTACCCCCCAGGGCAGGGGGAATGGGTAATCAGCCCCAGCATTTT TRBJ1-5 TRBD1 . TRBV30
CAWGAGQVSGNTIYF TGTGCCTGGGGTGCGGGACAGGTCTCTGGAAACACCATATATTTT TRBJ1-3 TRBD1 . TRBV30
CASSLGLAGSIDTQYF TGTGCCAGCAGCTTGGGGCTAGCGGGGTCAATAGATACGCAGTATTTT TRBJ2-3 TRBD2 few TRBV5-4
CASSLLSLQGPQHF TGTGCCAGCAGCTTATTGTCACTCCAGGGGCCCCAGCATTTT TRBJ1-5 . . TRBV7-2
CAISLTGDSNQPQHF TGTGCCATCAGTCTCACGGGAGATAGCAATCAGCCCCAGCATTTT TRBJ1-5 . . TRBV10-3
CASSQGQGGGYTF TGTGCCAGCAGCCAGGGTCAGGGCGGTGGCTACACCTTC TRBJ1-2 . . TRBV7-9
CASSYHRNQETQYF TGTGCCAGCAGTTACCACAGGAACCAAGAGACCCAGTACTTC TRBJ2-5 . . TRBV28
CASSFTGVPEAFF TGTGCCAGCAGCTTTACAGGGGTCCCTGAAGCTTTCTTT TRBJ1-1 TRBD1 . TRBV11-2
CASSPGTGPGYGYTF TGTGCCAGCAGTCCCGGGACAGGGCCGGGGTATGGCTACACCTTC TRBJ1-2 TRBD1 few TRBV6-4
CASSPSAQGAGETQYF TGTGCCAGCTCACCTTCCGCGCAGGGGGCGGGAGAGACCCAGTACTTC TRBJ2-5 TRBD1 few TRBV18
CASSLNRQLNTEAFF TGTGCCAGCAGCTTAAACCGACAATTGAACACTGAAGCTTTCTTT TRBJ1-1 . . TRBV7-8
CASSLSGVTEAFF TGTGCCAGCAGCTTGTCAGGGGTCACTGAAGCTTTCTTT TRBJ1-1 . few TRBV5-6
CASSFGVKGEQYF TGTGCCAGCAGCTTCGGGGTAAAAGGGGAGCAGTACTTC TRBJ2-7 . few TRBV11-2
CASSESTGPYEQYF TGCGCCAGCAGTGAGTCGACTGGTCCATACGAGCAGTACTTC TRBJ2-7 . few TRBV10-1
CAISGDRAGTEAFF TGTGCCATCAGTGGGGACAGGGCGGGCACTGAAGCTTTCTTT TRBJ1-1 TRBD1 . TRBV10-3
CASSYSRLPYGYTF TGTGCCAGCAGTTACTCGCGGTTACCCTATGGCTACACCTTC TRBJ1-2 . few TRBV6-5
CASRLPGGEHYGYTF TGTGCCAGCAGGTTACCAGGGGGCGAGCACTATGGCTACACCTTC TRBJ1-2 TRBD1 . TRBV5-4
CAIGTSGTDTQYF TGTGCCATCGGGACTAGCGGCACAGATACGCAGTATTTT TRBJ2-3 TRBD2 few TRBV10-3
CASSQQQTYEQYF TGTGCCAGCAGCCAACAACAGACCTACGAGCAGTACTTC TRBJ2-7 . few TRBV2
CASSPSRDRAGYGELFF TGTGCCAGCAGTCCGTCCCGGGACAGGGCTGGGTACGGGGAGCTGTTTTTT TRBJ2-2 TRBD1 few TRBV27
CASSLGASGGQNIQYF TGTGCCAGCAGCTTAGGGGCTAGCGGGGGACAGAACATTCAGTACTTC TRBJ2-4 TRBD2 few TRBV13
CATKRGRNEKLFF TGTGCCACCAAGCGGGGTAGGAATGAAAAACTGTTTTTT TRBJ1-4 . . TRBV10-3
CASSRLAGQDEQFF TGTGCCAGCTCGCGTCTAGCGGGTCAGGATGAGCAGTTCTTC TRBJ2-1 TRBD2 . TRBV18
CASSLTRVAEKLFF TGTGCCAGCAGCTTGACCAGGGTTGCTGAAAAACTGTTTTTT TRBJ1-4 . . TRBV5-5
CASSYSTANTEAFF TGTGCCAGCAGTTACTCTACAGCGAACACTGAAGCTTTCTTT TRBJ1-1 . few TRBV6-5
CASRPTGVNTEAFF TGTGCCAGCAGACCCACAGGGGTGAACACTGAAGCTTTCTTT TRBJ1-1 TRBD1 few TRBV28
CASSLTQGVTGELFF TGCGCCAGCAGCTTAACTCAGGGGGTTACCGGGGAGCTGTTTTTT TRBJ2-2 TRBD1 few TRBV5-1